What follows are 10 T cell receptor beta chains derived from one specimen sequenced in a study of blood T cell repertoires in COVID-19 (dated by TCRdb to 2019 to 2021). The library came from the immunoSEQ multiplex PCR assay. TCRdb stores this immuneACCESS table with in-frame sequences only. Part of the clones is absent; in the studies checked, under half of the shortfall reflects unresolved V genes, and no reason is known for the rest. Within this sample are over 80,000 clones, with around 87% of them counted one time only. Less than 20% of the sample lies in the top ten. The specimen was peripheral blood. The receptors were gathered from a human donor in a cohort sampled during active COVID-19.

This clone turned up a few times. The chain uses TRBV7-9 and TRBJ2-2, with TRBD1 matching 10 bases. Germline CDR1 SEHNR, CDR2 FQNEAQ (reference sequence). The V gene end was trimmed by 10 bases and the J gene end by 6 bases; junction bases not matched to a gene: 8. The CDR3 is made up of 14 amino acids. The CDR3 region is CAIRLGQGAGELFF. CDR3 DNA: TGTGCCATCAGACTCGGACAGGGGGCCGGGGAGCTGTTTTTT.

The V call is TRBV27, the J call TRBJ1-5; 9 nucleotides line up with TRBD1. Germline lookup yields CDR1 MNHEY and CDR2 SMNVEV (reference sequence). Trimming at V came to 0 bases and at J to 3 bases, leaving 6 bases not matched to a gene. The CDR3 contains 17 residues. This chain's CDR3 is CASSLSIGQGYNQPQHF. CDR3 nucleotides: TGTGCCAGCAGTTTATCGATCGGACAGGGGTACAATCAGCCCCAGCATTTT.

The chain links TRBV7-2 to TRBJ2-1; 11 positions match TRBD1. V was pared by 4 bases and J by 5 bases, with 4 bases of the junction left unmatched. The germline CDR1 and CDR2 sequences are SGHTA and FQGNSA. CDR3 length: 15 amino acids. The CDR3 coding sequence is TGTGCCAGCAGCTGGACAGGGGGCCAGAACAATGAGCAGTTCTTC. This gives the protein CASSWTGGQNNEQFF.

This chain connects TRBV4-2 to TRBJ1-6; perhaps TRBD1 as D (5 bases). Germline V CDR1 and CDR2: LGHNA, YNFKEQ. CDR3 length: 14 amino acids. The V and J ends lost 4 bases and 3 bases respectively, with 7 bases between them. The CDR3 region is CASSRTLYNSPLHF. CDR3 nucleotides: TGTGCCAGCAGCCGGACACTCTATAATTCACCCCTCCACTTT.

V gene TRBV25-1 combines with J gene TRBJ2-3; TRBD2 matches at 8 bases. In germline, CDR1 is MGHDK, CDR2 SYGVNS. This CDR3 has 18 residues. Trimming cost V 3 bases and J 4 bases; bases outside gene matches: 15. In DNA form, the CDR3 reads TGTGCCAGCAGTGATCCAGCGGGAGAGGTCAACGGCCCAGATACGCAGTATTTT. Protein sequence: CASSDPAGEVNGPDTQYF.

This sequence joins TRBV6-5 and TRBJ2-6; D gene uncertain. Germline-derived CDR1 and CDR2 are MNHEY and SVGAGI. The CDR3 spans 16 residues. Between the trimmed V and J ends, which lost 2 bases and 0 bases, there was a span of 8 bases. CDR3 sequence reads: CASSYVSRSGANVLTF. CDR3 in DNA: TGTGCCAGCAGTTACGTGAGCCGCTCTGGGGCCAACGTCCTGACTTTC.

The gene calls are TRBV10-3 and TRBJ2-1, with D possibly matching TRBD2 (5 bases). The CDR3 runs to 16 residues. The germline V gene encodes CDR1 ENHRY and CDR2 SYGVKD. V lost 4 bases, J lost 4 bases, and 17 bases lay in between. CDR3 coding DNA: TGTGCCATCAGTGGTGTGAGCGGCCGACCTTACAATGAGCAGTTCTTC. Translation gives CAISGVSGRPYNEQFF.

This chain joins TRBV7-9 and TRBJ1-2; D perhaps matches TRBD1 (5 bases). The CDR3 runs 15 residues. With 8 bases removed from V and 1 base from J, the gap between germline ends came to 17 bases. CDR1 and CDR2 (germline): SEHNR, FQNEAQ (reference sequence). CDR3 nucleotides: TGTGCCAGCGGGGGGGGTCCTCGGGTTAACTATGGCTACACCTTC. It specifies CASGGGPRVNYGYTF.

This chain uses TRBV19 with TRBJ1-2; D gene unclear. Germline lookup yields CDR1 LNHDA and CDR2 SQIVND (reference sequence). V lost 6 bases to trimming and J lost 7 bases, with 12 bases between them. The CDR3 runs to 12 residues. The CDR3 DNA reads TGTGCCAGTAGCACTCATATGAGTGGCTACACCTTC. It specifies CASSTHMSGYTF.

Only a few counts were recorded for this clone. V gene TRBV15 combines with J gene TRBJ1-1; D is possibly TRBD1 (5 bases). CDR1 and CDR2 from the germline V gene are LNHNV and YYDKDF (reference sequence). This CDR3 is built from 14 residues. V was clipped by 4 bases and J by 0 bases, with 9 bases between them. In DNA form, the CDR3 reads TGTGCCACCAGCATCACAGGCCTGAACACTGAAGCTTTCTTT. Protein: CATSITGLNTEAFF.